This T cell receptor (beta chain) was recovered during a study of response to subunit inactivated influenza vaccine. Study-wide results and limits: Few additional T cells are recruited per seasonal influenza vaccination, authors suggested.

MiXCR, run by TCRdb on the RT-PCR reads, gives a single entry per CDR3 protein. This sample carries roughly 650,000 distinct CDR3 sequences, 15% to 19% of them seen once, and the ten largest clones take roughly 11%. This clonotype was observed a handful of times. The antigen remains unidentified. The CDR3 runs 15 residues. The V end was cut by 7 bases, the J end by 3 bases, with 17 bases between. Here the sequenced sample was PBMCs from blood, taken 12 days after vaccination. The chain combines TRBV12-3 or TRBV12-4 with TRBJ2-3, with unresolved D. The source of this sequence is a man aged 45-60 years who received an inactivated influenza vaccine. The CDR3 region is CASTPGQKLTDTQYF. The DNA of the CDR3 is TGTGCCAGCACCCCGGGCCAGAAACTTACAGATACGCAGTATTTT.